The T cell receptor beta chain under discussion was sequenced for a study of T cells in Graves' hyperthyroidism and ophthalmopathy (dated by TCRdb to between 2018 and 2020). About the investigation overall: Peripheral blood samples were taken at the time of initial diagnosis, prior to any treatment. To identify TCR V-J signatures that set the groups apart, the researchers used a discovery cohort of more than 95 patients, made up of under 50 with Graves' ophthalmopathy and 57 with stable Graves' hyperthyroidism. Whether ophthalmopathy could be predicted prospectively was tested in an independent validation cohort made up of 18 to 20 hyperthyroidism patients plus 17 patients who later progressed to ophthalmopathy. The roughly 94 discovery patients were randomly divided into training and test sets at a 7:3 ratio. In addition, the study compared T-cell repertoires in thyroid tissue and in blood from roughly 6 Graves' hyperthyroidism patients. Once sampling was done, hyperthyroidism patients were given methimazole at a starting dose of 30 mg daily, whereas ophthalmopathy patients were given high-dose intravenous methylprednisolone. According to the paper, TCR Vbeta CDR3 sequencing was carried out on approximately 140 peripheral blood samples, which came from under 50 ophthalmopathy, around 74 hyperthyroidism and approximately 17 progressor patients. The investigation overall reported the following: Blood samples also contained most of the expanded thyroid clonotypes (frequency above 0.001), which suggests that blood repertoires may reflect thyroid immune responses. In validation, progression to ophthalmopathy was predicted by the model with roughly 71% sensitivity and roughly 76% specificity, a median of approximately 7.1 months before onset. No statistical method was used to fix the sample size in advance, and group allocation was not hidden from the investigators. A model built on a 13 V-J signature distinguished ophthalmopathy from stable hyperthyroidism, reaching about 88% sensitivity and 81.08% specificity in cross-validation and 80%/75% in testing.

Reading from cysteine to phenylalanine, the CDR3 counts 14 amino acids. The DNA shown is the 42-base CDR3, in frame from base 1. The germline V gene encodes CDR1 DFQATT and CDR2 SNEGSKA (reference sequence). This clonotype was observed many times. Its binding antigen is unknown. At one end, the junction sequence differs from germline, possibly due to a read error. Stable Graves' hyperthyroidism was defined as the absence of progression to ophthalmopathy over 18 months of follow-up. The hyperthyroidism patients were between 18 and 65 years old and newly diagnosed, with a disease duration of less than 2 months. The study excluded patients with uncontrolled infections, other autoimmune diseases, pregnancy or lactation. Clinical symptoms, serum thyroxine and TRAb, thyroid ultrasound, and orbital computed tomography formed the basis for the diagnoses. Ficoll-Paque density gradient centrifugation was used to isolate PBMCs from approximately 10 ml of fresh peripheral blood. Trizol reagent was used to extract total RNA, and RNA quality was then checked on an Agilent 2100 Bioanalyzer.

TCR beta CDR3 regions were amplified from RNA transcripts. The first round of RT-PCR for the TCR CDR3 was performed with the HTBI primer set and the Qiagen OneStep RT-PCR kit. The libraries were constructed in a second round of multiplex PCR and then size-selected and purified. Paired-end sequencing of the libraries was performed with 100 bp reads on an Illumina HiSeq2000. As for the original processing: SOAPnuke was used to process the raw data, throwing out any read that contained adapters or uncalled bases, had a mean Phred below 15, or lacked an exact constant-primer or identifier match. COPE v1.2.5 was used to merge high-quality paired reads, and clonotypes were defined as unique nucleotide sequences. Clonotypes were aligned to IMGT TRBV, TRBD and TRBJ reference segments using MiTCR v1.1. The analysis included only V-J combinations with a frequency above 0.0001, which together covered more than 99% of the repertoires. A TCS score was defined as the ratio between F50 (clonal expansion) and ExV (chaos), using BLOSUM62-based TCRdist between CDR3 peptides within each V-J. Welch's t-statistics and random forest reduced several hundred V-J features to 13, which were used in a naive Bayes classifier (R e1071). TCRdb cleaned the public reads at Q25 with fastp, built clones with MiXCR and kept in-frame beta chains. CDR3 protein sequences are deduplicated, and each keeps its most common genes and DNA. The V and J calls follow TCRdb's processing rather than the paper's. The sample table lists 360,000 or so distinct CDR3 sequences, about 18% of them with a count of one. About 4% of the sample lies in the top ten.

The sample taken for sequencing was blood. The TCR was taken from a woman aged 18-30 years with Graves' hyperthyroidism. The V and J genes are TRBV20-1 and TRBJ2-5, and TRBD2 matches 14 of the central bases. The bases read TGCAGTGCCAGAGGGACTAGCGGGGGACGTGCCCAGTACTTC. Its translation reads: CSARGTSGGRAQYF.